The entry below describes one T cell receptor (beta chain). The antigen is not known. This sample was taken from a study of identical twins. The study, taken as a whole, reports: Insertion counts were lower in abundant cord blood beta clonotypes, a trend that memory repertoires did not show.

CDR1 is SEHNR, CDR2 FQNEAQ, per germline (reference sequence). Germline trimming cut 6 bases from V and 4 bases from J; bases unmatched to any gene: 5. The CDR3 totals 15 residues. With no exceptions, donors were healthy Caucasians. The cDNA had a unique molecular identifier and a template-switch universal primer site. TCRdb re-called the 5' RACE reads with MiXCR, one entry per CDR3 protein. The sample yields around 490,000 distinct CDR3 sequences, approximately 14% seen once. These same records also appear under a second study, on yellow fever vaccine responses in identical twins.

The chain links TRBV7-9 to TRBJ2-3, with 12 positions matching TRBD2. The specimen was CD4+ T cells sorted from blood. This TCR came from a woman under 30 in good health. CDR3 region: CASSPGTSGPDTQYF. The CDR3 DNA follows: TGTGCCAGCAGTCCCGGGACTAGCGGGCCAGATACGCAGTATTTT.